One sample yielded the 16 T cell receptor beta chains listed below, sequenced in a study of CD8 T cells in Susac syndrome. Random hexamers were used to reverse transcribe the RNA input (about 0.5 to 1 ug). TCRdb re-called the immunoSEQ multiplex PCR reads through MiXCR, storing one row per CDR3 protein. This table has about 140,000 distinct CDR3 sequences, 85% to 95% appearing once. The sequencing sample was made of CD4+ T cells from PBMCs. The source is a human donor with Susac syndrome.

The rearrangement links TRBV7-2 to TRBJ2-3, with no clear D. The CDR3 runs to 13 residues. The V end lost 5 bases, the J end lost 4 bases, and 10 bases lay between the germline ends. Germline V gene data show CDR1 as SGHTA and CDR2 as FQGNSA. CDR3 residues: CASSRLEPDTQYF. CDR3 DNA: TGTGCCAGCAGCCGTCTGGAGCCAGATACGCAGTATTTT.

The chain joins TRBV18 to TRBJ2-1, with no clear D. This CDR3 is built from 13 residues. Trimming took 2 bases from V and 5 from J, leaving 7 bases between them. The germline V gene encodes CDR1 KGHSH and CDR2 LQKENI. Here the CDR3 DNA reads TGTGCCAGCTCACCATCCGTGAACAATGAGCAGTTCTTC. It translates to CASSPSVNNEQFF.

The chain joins TRBV19 to TRBJ1-2; 7 positions agree with TRBD1. Losses at the gene ends were 3 bases for V and 6 bases for J; bases not matched to a gene: 10. CDR3 length equals 15 residues. In germline, CDR1 is LNHDA, CDR2 SQIVND (reference sequence). CDR3 nucleotide sequence: TGTGCCAGTAGTATCGTGACAGGGATGGTCAATGGCTACACCTTC. Amino acid sequence: CASSIVTGMVNGYTF. Variable domain in full (rest from reference TRBV19 and TRBJ1-2): DGGITQSPKYLFRKEGQNVTLSCEQNLNHDAMYWYRQDPGQGLRLIYYSQIVNDFQKGDIAEGYSVSREKKESFPLTVTSAQKNPTAFYLCASSIVTGMVNGYTFGSGTRLTVV.

The CDR3: CAWSQLWGYTF. CDR3 DNA sequence: TGTGCCTGGAGTCAACTATGGGGCTACACCTTC. The chain combines TRBV30 with TRBJ1-2; D not resolved. V was clipped by 2 bases and J by 8 bases, with 9 bases between them. CDR3 size: 11 residues. Germline CDR1 reads GTSNPN; CDR2 reads SVGIG (reference sequence).

Here the CDR3 reads CASSMGGGPDFF. The CDR3 coding sequence is TGTGCCAGTAGTATGGGGGGAGGGCCAGACTTCTTC. The V and J genes are TRBV19 and TRBJ2-1, with 7 nucleotides matching TRBD2. After removal of 3 bases from V and 16 bases from J, the junction contained 9 bases not matched to a gene. The length of the CDR3 is 12 residues. Per germline, CDR1 LNHDA and CDR2 SQIVND (reference sequence).

This sequence joins TRBV6-6 and TRBJ1-1; D is uncertain. Germline values: CDR1 MNHNY, CDR2 SVGAGI (reference sequence). Trimming cost V 6 bases and J 1 base, with 9 bases left between them. CDR3 length equals 13 residues. The CDR3 region has the DNA TGTGCCAGCAGCCAAAAACAGAACACTGAAGCTTTCTTT. Translated: CASSQKQNTEAFF.

This chain links TRBV30 with TRBJ1-1; D is unresolved. Germline V gene lookup returns CDR1 GTSNPN and CDR2 SVGIG (reference sequence). The length of the CDR3 is 12 residues. V dropped 0 bases and J dropped 3 bases, with 5 bases sitting between them. The CDR3 reads CAWSVGYTEAFF. In DNA form, the CDR3 reads TGTGCCTGGAGTGTCGGGTACACTGAAGCTTTCTTT.

The chain uses TRBV29-1 and TRBJ1-2; D is perhaps TRBD1 (5 bases). V was pared by 3 bases and J by 4 bases, with 15 bases between. Per germline, CDR1 SQVTM and CDR2 ANQGSEA. This CDR3 spans 14 amino acids. DNA of the CDR3: TGCAGCGTTGATGGTCCAGGGTGGAGCTATGGCTACACCTTC. This encodes CSVDGPGWSYGYTF.

The chain has TRBV27 and TRBJ1-2; 7 nucleotides align to TRBD1. Germline values: CDR1 MNHEY, CDR2 SMNVEV (reference sequence). Unmatched junction bases numbered 5, after V lost 5 bases and J lost 5 bases. The CDR3 is made up of 13 amino acids. The CDR3, as DNA: TGTGCCAGCAGTCTCGGGACAGCATATGGCTACACCTTC. This gives the protein CASSLGTAYGYTF.

The CDR3 coding sequence is TGTGCCAGCAGCCCAGGGGGGGCAGACTATGGCTACACCTTC. Its protein is CASSPGGADYGYTF. This chain uses TRBV28 with TRBJ1-2; 7 bases are a match to TRBD1. The CDR3 contains 14 residues. Germline CDR1 reads MDHEN; CDR2 reads SYDVKM. V shed 6 bases and J 3 bases; nucleotides not matched to a gene: 7.

Only one count was recorded for this clonotype. The chain couples TRBV9 to TRBJ2-5, with D perhaps matching TRBD2 (6 bases). The CDR3 length is 14 residues. Trimming stripped 1 base from V and 4 bases from J, with 11 bases between. CDR1 and CDR2 (germline): SGDLS, YYNGEE. This CDR3 reads CASSVQGGRETQYF. CDR3 sequence (DNA): TGTGCCAGCAGCGTACAGGGAGGACGAGAGACCCAGTACTTC.

The chain has TRBV12-3 or TRBV12-4 and TRBJ2-7; D gene ambiguous. The ends were cut back, 5 bases at V and 4 bases at J, with 15 bases in the middle. The CDR3 has 14 amino acids. The CDR3 sequence: CASSPTLWPYEQYF. In nucleotides, the CDR3 is TGTGCCAGCAGTCCGACGCTGTGGCCTTACGAGCAGTACTTC.

The rearrangement uses TRBV9 and TRBJ2-5; 8 bases map to TRBD2. V shed 3 bases, J shed 1 base, and the junction held 2 bases outside the gene matches. Germline V lookup: CDR1 SGDLS, CDR2 YYNGEE. The CDR3 loop spans 14 amino acids. The CDR3 DNA reads as TGTGCCAGCAGCGGCGGGGGGCCCCAAGAGACCCAGTACTTC. Its protein product is CASSGGGPQETQYF.

J is TRBJ2-7 and V is TRBV3-1; D is possibly TRBD1 (6 bases). The CDR3 covers 15 residues. The germline V and J ends were trimmed by 4 bases and 6 bases, with 19 bases remaining between them. CDR1 and CDR2 (germline): LGHDT, YNNKEL (reference sequence). Here the CDR3 DNA reads TGTGCCAGCAGCCGAGAGCAGGGGAGTAGGGCCGAGCAGTACTTC. It yields the protein CASSREQGSRAEQYF.

This clonotype was found once. The rearrangement uses TRBV15 and TRBJ2-1; 13 nucleotides agree with TRBD2. Germline V gene sequence: CDR1 LNHNV, CDR2 YYDKDF (reference sequence). This CDR3 region has 17 residues. The J segment lost 9 bases and the V segment lost 1 base, leaving 9 bases of the junction unmatched. The DNA for the CDR3 is TGTGCCACCAGCAGAGCCGCGGGACTAGCGGGGTCCAGTGAGCAGTTCTTC. Translated, it gives CATSRAAGLAGSSEQFF.

DNA for the CDR3: TGTGCCAGCAGCCGACCAGCAGATACGCAGTATTTT. Translation gives CASSRPADTQYF. V is TRBV9 and J is TRBJ2-3; D remains unclear. This CDR3 has 12 amino acids. Germline V lookup: CDR1 SGDLS, CDR2 YYNGEE. V lost 4 bases and J 4 bases, leaving 7 bases between the germline ends. Full variable domain (outside the CDR3, taken from reference TRBV9 and TRBJ2-3): DSGVTQTPKHLITATGQRVTLRCSPRSGDLSVYWYQQSLDQGLQFLIQYYNGEERAKGNILERFSAQQFPDLHSELNLSSLELGDSALYFCASSRPADTQYFGPGTRLTVL.